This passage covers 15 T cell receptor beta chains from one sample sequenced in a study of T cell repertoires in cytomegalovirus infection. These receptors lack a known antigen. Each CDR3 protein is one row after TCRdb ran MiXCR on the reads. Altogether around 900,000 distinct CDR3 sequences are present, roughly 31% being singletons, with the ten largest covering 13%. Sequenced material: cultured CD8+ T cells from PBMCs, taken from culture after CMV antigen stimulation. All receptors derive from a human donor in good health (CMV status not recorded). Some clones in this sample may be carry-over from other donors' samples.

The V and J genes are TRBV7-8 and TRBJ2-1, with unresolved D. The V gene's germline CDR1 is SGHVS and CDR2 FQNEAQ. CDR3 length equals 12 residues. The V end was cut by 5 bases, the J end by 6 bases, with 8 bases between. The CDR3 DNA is TGTGCCAGCAGCGGGCGGATCAATGAGCAGTTCTTC. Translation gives CASSGRINEQFF.

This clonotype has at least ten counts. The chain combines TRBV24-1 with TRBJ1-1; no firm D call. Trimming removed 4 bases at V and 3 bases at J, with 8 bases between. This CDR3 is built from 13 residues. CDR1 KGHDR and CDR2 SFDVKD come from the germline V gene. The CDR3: CATSDAWDTEAFF. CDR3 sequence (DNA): TGTGCCACCAGTGACGCCTGGGACACTGAAGCTTTCTTT.

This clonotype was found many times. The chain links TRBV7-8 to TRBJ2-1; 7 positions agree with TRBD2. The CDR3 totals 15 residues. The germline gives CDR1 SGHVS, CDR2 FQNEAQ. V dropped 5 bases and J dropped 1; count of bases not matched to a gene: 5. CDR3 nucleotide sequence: TGTGCCAGCAGCCCTCGACTAGCTTCCTACAATGAGCAGTTCTTC. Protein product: CASSPRLASYNEQFF.

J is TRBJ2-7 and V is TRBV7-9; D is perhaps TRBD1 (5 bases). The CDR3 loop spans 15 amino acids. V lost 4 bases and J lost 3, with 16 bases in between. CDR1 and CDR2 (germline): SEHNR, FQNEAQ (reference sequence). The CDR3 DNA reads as TGTGCCAGCAGCTCTGGCAGGGTACCGAACTACGAGCAGTACTTC. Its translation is CASSSGRVPNYEQYF.

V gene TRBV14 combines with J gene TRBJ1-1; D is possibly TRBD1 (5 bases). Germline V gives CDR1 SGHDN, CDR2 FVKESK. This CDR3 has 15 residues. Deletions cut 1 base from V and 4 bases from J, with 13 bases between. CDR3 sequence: CASSQGGGPGTEAFF. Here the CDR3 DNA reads TGTGCCAGCAGCCAAGGGGGCGGGCCGGGCACTGAAGCTTTCTTT.

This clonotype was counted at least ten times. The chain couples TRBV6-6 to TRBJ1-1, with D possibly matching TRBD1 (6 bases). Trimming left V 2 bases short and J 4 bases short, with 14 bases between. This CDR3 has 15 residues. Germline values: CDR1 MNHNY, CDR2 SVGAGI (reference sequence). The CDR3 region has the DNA TGTGCCAGCAGTTACGCGTGGCAGGGGACCACTGAAGCTTTCTTT. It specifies CASSYAWQGTTEAFF.

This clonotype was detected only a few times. CDR3 bases: TGTGCCACCGCACAGTCACGGAGGACTGAAGCTTTCTTT. Protein product: CATAQSRRTEAFF. The J gene is TRBJ1-1, the V gene TRBV19; D ambiguous. Trimming left V 10 bases short and J 5 bases short, with 17 bases between. The germline V gene encodes CDR1 LNHDA and CDR2 SQIVND (reference sequence). CDR3 length: 13 residues.

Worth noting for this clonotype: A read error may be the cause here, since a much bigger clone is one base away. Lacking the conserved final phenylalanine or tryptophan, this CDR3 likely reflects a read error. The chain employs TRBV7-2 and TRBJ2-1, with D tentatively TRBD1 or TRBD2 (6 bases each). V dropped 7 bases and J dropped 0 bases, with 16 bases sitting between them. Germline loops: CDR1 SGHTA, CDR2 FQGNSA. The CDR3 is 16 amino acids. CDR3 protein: CASTQPGASSYNEQFS. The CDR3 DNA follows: TGTGCCAGCACCCAGCCGGGGGCGAGCTCCTACAATGAGCAGTTCTCC.

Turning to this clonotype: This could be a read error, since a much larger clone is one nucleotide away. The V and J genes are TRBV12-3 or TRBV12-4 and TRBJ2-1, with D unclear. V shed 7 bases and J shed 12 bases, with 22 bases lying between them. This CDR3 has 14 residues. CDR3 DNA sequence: TGTGCCAGCAACTCCCTTGGGATTTCTGATGCGCAGTTCTTC. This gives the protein CASNSLGISDAQFF.

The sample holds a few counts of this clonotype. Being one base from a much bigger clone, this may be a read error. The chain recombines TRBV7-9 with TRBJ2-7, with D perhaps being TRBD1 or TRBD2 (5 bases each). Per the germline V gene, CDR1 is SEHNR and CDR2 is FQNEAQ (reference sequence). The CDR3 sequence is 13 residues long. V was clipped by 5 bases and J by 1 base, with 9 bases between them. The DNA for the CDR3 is TGTGCCAGCAGCCAAGGGGAGTCCTACGAGCAGTACTTC. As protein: CASSQGESYEQYF.

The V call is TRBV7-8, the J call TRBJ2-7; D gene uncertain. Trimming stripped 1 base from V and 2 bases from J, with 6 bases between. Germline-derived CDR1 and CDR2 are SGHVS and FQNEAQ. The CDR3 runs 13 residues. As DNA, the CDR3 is TGTGCCAGCAGCTTAGGGAGTGCCTACGAGCAGTACGTC. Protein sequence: CASSLGSAYEQYV.

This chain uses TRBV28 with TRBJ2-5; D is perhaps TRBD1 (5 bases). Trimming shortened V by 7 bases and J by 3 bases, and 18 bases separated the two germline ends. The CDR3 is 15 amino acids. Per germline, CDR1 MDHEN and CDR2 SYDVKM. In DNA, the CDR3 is TGTGCCAGCAAGGGCAGGGCTTCAACGGAAGAGACCCAGTACTTC. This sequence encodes CASKGRASTEETQYF.

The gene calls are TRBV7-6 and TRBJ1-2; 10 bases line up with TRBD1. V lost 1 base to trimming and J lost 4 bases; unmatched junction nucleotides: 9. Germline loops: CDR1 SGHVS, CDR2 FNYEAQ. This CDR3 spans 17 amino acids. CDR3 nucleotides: TGTGCCAGCAGCTTAGACCCGAGGACAGGGGGGCCCTATGGCTACACCTTC. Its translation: CASSLDPRTGGPYGYTF. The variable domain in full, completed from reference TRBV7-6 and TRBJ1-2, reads GAGVSQSPRYKVTKRGQDVALRCDPISGHVSLYWYRQALGQGPEFLTYFNYEAQQDKSGLPNDRFSAERPEGSISTLTIQRTEQRDSAMYRCASSLDPRTGGPYGYTFGSGTRLTVV.

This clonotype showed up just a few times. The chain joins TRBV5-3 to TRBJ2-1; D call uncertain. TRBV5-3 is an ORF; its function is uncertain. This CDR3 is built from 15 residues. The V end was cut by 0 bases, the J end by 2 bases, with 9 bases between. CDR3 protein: CARSLGPAPYNEQFF. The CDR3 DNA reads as TGTGCCAGAAGCTTGGGACCTGCGCCCTACAATGAGCAGTTCTTC.

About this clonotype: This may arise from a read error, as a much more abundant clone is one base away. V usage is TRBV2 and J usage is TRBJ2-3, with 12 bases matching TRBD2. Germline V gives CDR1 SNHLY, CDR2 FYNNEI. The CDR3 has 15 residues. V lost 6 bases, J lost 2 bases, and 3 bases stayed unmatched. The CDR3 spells CASRSSGGATDTQYF. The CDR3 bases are TGTGCCAGCAGATCTAGCGGGGGGGCCACAGATACGCAGTATTTT.